Sequencing of this TCR beta chain was carried out in a study of cytomegalovirus exposure and HLA in healthy donors. V shed 8 bases and J shed 5 bases, with 19 bases lying between them. Germline assignment: CDR1 MNHEY and CDR2 SVGAGI. This CDR3 comprises 14 residues. Researchers ran the PCR with 60 Vbeta and 13 Jbeta primers. Clones were sequenced by immunoSEQ multiplex PCR, and TCRdb holds only the in-frame ones, with some missing. This table has nearly 80,000 clones, 60% to 80% appearing once. The sequence came from a woman aged 40 to 50 in good health and CMV-seropositive. Sequenced: PBMCs. The genes are TRBV6-5 and TRBJ2-7, with D possibly being TRBD1 (6 bases). DNA for the CDR3: TGTGCCAGCCGGCTCGGGACACTTTCCCACGAGCAGTACTTC. Its protein product is CASRLGTLSHEQYF.